The 2 T cell receptor beta chains below come from one sample, sequenced in a study of blood T cell repertoires in COVID-19. The data were produced by immunoSEQ multiplex PCR, yet TCRdb's version contains in-frame clones alone and is incomplete. The sample consists of roughly 180,000 clones, 82% of them appearing once. The sequenced sample consisted of peripheral blood. Every receptor here comes from a woman aged 25-40 years with acute or convalescent COVID-19.

V usage is TRBV9 and J usage is TRBJ1-2; D is perhaps TRBD1 (5 bases). Between the trimmed V and J ends, which lost 0 bases and 6 bases, there was a span of 15 bases. The CDR3 is made up of 15 amino acids. The germline V gene has CDR1 SGDLS and CDR2 YYNGEE. The CDR3 reads CASSVDRAGSHGYTF. Written as DNA, the CDR3 is TGTGCCAGCAGCGTAGATCGAGCAGGGTCTCATGGCTACACCTTC.

The V call is TRBV28, the J call TRBJ2-5; D possibly corresponds to TRBD1 (6 bases). The CDR3 totals 14 residues. Germline CDR1 reads MDHEN; CDR2 reads SYDVKM. V was shortened by 6 bases and J by 4 bases, with 15 bases between the two germline ends. CDR3 in DNA: TGTGCCAGCAGGGGTACAGGGAAAGGAGAGACCCAGTACTTC. Translating gives CASRGTGKGETQYF.